This paragraph reports one T cell receptor (beta chain). The antigen is unknown. The CDR3 spans 15 residues. Looked up from germline, CDR1 is WNHNN and CDR2 is SYGVQD (reference sequence). Germline trimming cut 2 bases from V and 2 bases from J; bases unmatched to any gene: 2. This entry is derived from a study of cytomegalovirus exposure and HLA in healthy donors. Overall study results and limits: For presence/absence analyses, sequencing depth was assumed to be roughly uniform across donors.

The PCR had 60 Vbeta and 13 Jbeta primers. Clones were read by immunoSEQ multiplex PCR, and TCRdb kept only the in-frame ones, dropping some. The sample includes 150,000 to 200,000 clones, about 90% of them seen just once. This cohort consisted of healthy bone marrow donors. This chain links TRBV10-1 with TRBJ2-3; TRBD2 aligns across 9 bases. The clonotype was recovered from a girl under three years old in good health and CMV-seronegative. Sequences were obtained from PBMCs. CDR3 protein: CASSERLAATDTQYF. The DNA for the CDR3 is TGCGCCAGCAGTGAGAGACTAGCGGCCACAGATACGCAGTATTTT.